This record concerns one T cell receptor beta chain sequence. Its matching antigen is unknown. The table came from immunoSEQ multiplex PCR; TCRdb's copy has only in-frame clones and leaves some out. Here the sample spans over 110,000 clones, more than 80% being singletons. The sample is drawn from a study of T cell responses to AZD1222 COVID-19 vaccine. The CDR3 contains 14 residues. Germline V lookup: CDR1 MNHNS, CDR2 SASEGT. V dropped 2 bases and J dropped 2 bases, with 8 bases sitting between them. Broader study findings: The donors showed a predominance of white British ancestry and of females, with possible underestimation of clonal diversity. Just a handful of AZD1222 recipients tested seropositive at baseline. All repertoire sampling was performed exclusively after the peak T cell response. In the spike-specific TCR repertoire, nearly half reportedly target unmutated variant regions.

This clonotype was sampled from an adult in good health. The sample consisted of peripheral blood, taken on day 0 of AZD1222 vaccination. The rearrangement links TRBV6-1 to TRBJ2-3; D is unresolved. Here the CDR3 DNA reads TGTGCCAGCAGTGAACGGGTTATCACAGATACGCAGTATTTT. This encodes CASSERVITDTQYF.